This T cell receptor beta chain was captured in a study of sequential checkpoint blockade in melanoma. As for the study in general: After both sequences, patients received maintenance nivolumab.

Deletions cut 8 bases from V and 5 bases from J, with 20 bases between. The CDR3 length is 15 residues. Germline CDR1 MNHEY, CDR2 SMNVEV (reference sequence). Only in-frame clones appear in the TCRdb table, and some are missing; sequencing was by immunoSEQ multiplex PCR. Among over 25,000 clones listed, roughly 85% were seen once. The treatment denotes: randomized to nivolumab then ipilimumab (arm A) or the reverse (arm B). DNA-damaging chemotherapy had not been given to any patient beforehand. PBMC sorting kept live CD3+CD8+ cells without CD19 or CD56. The sequencing here drew on CD8+ T cells sorted from blood (inferred from file names), taken from a patient given nivolumab and ipilimumab in sequence. The rearrangement links TRBV27 to TRBJ2-3, with D perhaps matching TRBD1 (5 bases). This sequence was found in a human donor with melanoma. The CDR3 is CASSWGTAIGDTQYF. In DNA, the CDR3 is TGTGCCAGCTCCTGGGGCACAGCTATAGGAGATACGCAGTATTTT.